This is a list of T cell receptor beta chains from one sample in a study of vaccination effects on CD4 cells after COVID-19. Their antigen targets remain unknown. Libraries were prepared by immunoSEQ multiplex PCR; TCRdb keeps only in-frame clonotypes and omits some of them. The sample lists some 50,000 clones, roughly 80% occurring once. The input for sequencing was CD4+ T cells from PBMCs cultured without peptide, taken before COVID-19 vaccination. Source of these receptors: a human donor who had a prior SARS-CoV-2 infection. Both conserved end residues are part of each CDR3. Each record gives: J gene, D gene, clone size, V gene, CDR3 protein, CDR3 DNA. The D gene is left open where the match is weak. A row's size may be missing; if present it is once, few, many or a size class.

TRBJ1-1 | TRBD1 | NA | TRBV7-9 | CASSRQGYTEAFF | TGTGCCAGCAGCCGACAGGGGTACACTGAAGCTTTCTTT
TRBJ1-5 | NA | once | TRBV5-5 | CASTWGVAGLNQPQHF | TGTGCCAGCACCTGGGGGGTGGCAGGGCTAAATCAGCCCCAGCATTTT
TRBJ1-1 | NA | once | TRBV19 | CASSIPTWTEAFF | TGTGCCAGTAGTATCCCTACCTGGACTGAAGCTTTCTTT
TRBJ2-3 | NA | few | TRBV7-3 | CASSPGTDTQYF | TGTGCCAGCAGCCCAGGGACAGATACGCAGTATTTT
TRBJ2-3 | NA | NA | TRBV5-4 | CALKAEASDTQYF | TGTGCCCTAAAAGCCGAAGCCTCAGATACGCAGTATTTT
TRBJ2-1 | NA | NA | TRBV5-6 | CASSLKHNEQFF | TGTGCCAGCAGCTTAAAGCACAATGAGCAGTTCTTC
TRBJ2-1 | TRBD2 | once | TRBV2 | CASRGPGTSSYNEQFF | TGTGCCAGCAGGGGACCCGGGACTAGCAGTTACAATGAGCAGTTCTTC
TRBJ1-1 | TRBD1 | NA | TRBV11-3 | CASSLDSNRDRARF | TGTGCCAGCAGCTTAGACTCCAACCGGGACAGGGCAAGGTTT
TRBJ2-5 | NA | NA | TRBV7-9 | CASSPRGGVGHETQYF | TGTGCCAGCAGCCCTAGGGGGGGTGTCGGTCATGAGACCCAGTACTTC
TRBJ2-1 | NA | NA | TRBV7-9 | CASSQSVSNEQFF | TGTGCCAGCAGCCAAAGCGTAAGCAATGAGCAGTTCTTC
TRBJ1-6 | TRBD1 | NA | TRBV24-1 | CATSRNRGEYNSPLHF | TGTGCCACCAGTAGGAACAGGGGCGAATATAATTCACCCCTCCACTTT
TRBJ1-1 | NA | NA | TRBV5-5 | CASSLDRIPNTEAFF | TGTGCCAGCAGCTTGGACAGAATTCCGAACACTGAAGCTTTCTTT
TRBJ1-1 | NA | NA | TRBV6-5 | CASSYGRNTEAFF | TGTGCCAGCAGTTACGGAAGGAACACTGAAGCTTTCTTT
TRBJ2-7 | NA | NA | TRBV6-5 | CASSPGGTVTYEQYF | TGTGCCAGCAGCCCAGGAGGGACAGTCACCTACGAGCAGTACTTC
TRBJ2-3 | NA | NA | TRBV7-3 | CASSLGRSTDTQYF | TGTGCCAGCAGCTTGGGCAGAAGCACAGATACGCAGTATTTT
TRBJ2-7 | NA | NA | TRBV13 | CASRRGGSYEQYF | TGTGCCAGCAGGAGGGGTGGGTCCTACGAGCAGTACTTC
TRBJ2-7 | TRBD2 | NA | TRBV2 | CASSEEGLARVVEQYF | TGTGCCAGCAGTGAAGAGGGACTAGCAAGGGTAGTCGAGCAGTACTTC
TRBJ2-5 | TRBD1 | NA | TRBV7-9 | CASSSTSGTGETQYF | TGTGCCAGCAGCTCTACTTCCGGGACAGGGGAGACCCAGTACTTC
TRBJ1-5 | NA | NA | TRBV10-3 | CAISEGLESNQPQHF | TGTGCCATCAGTGAGGGACTTGAAAGCAATCAGCCCCAGCATTTT
TRBJ2-7 | NA | NA | TRBV10-3 | CAISESGRQGRTYEQYF | TGTGCCATCAGTGAGTCGGGCCGGCAGGGGCGAACCTACGAGCAGTACTTC
TRBJ2-7 | TRBD1 | NA | TRBV7-2 | CASSFGQGALRQYF | TGTGCCAGCAGCTTCGGACAGGGGGCGCTTAGGCAGTACTTC
TRBJ2-1 | NA | NA | TRBV7-2 | CASSLGPAVAYNEQFF | TGTGCCAGCAGCTTAGGTCCAGCGGTGGCCTACAATGAGCAGTTCTTC
TRBJ2-3 | NA | NA | TRBV19 | CASSSFWKSGTDTQYF | TGTGCCAGTAGCTCTTTTTGGAAGTCTGGCACAGATACGCAGTATTTT
TRBJ2-5 | NA | NA | TRBV19 | CASSPRWGAETQYF | TGTGCCAGTAGTCCACGCTGGGGGGCAGAGACCCAGTACTTC
TRBJ1-2 | TRBD1 | NA | TRBV7-2 | CASSLGGQGLNYGYTF | TGTGCCAGCAGCTTAGGTGGACAGGGGCTGAACTATGGCTACACCTTC
TRBJ1-2 | NA | NA | TRBV2 | CASSARGYGYTF | TGTGCCAGCAGTGCCAGGGGCTATGGCTACACCTTC
TRBJ2-1 | TRBD1 | NA | TRBV7-2 | CASSSGQGHNEQFF | TGTGCCAGCAGCTCAGGACAGGGCCACAATGAGCAGTTCTTC
TRBJ2-1 | TRBD1 | NA | TRBV9 | CASSVEGGTHNEQFF | TGTGCCAGCAGCGTAGAAGGGGGCACCCACAATGAGCAGTTCTTC
TRBJ2-2 | TRBD2 | NA | TRBV24-1 | CATSLGGGTGELFF | TGTGCCACCAGTCTCGGCGGGGGCACCGGGGAGCTGTTTTTT
TRBJ2-1 | TRBD1 | NA | TRBV5-1 | CASRPRQGKYNEQFF | TGCGCCAGCAGGCCGAGACAGGGGAAATACAATGAGCAGTTCTTC
TRBJ2-5 | NA | NA | TRBV30 | CAWSVGQFGETQYF | TGTGCCTGGAGTGTCGGACAGTTCGGGGAGACCCAGTACTTC
TRBJ1-6 | NA | NA | TRBV13 | CASSSRQYNSPLHF | TGTGCCAGCAGCTCGAGACAGTATAATTCACCCCTCCACTTT
TRBJ2-7 | TRBD1 | NA | TRBV5-1 | CASSPGTGIHEQYF | TGCGCCAGCAGCCCCGGGACAGGGATCCACGAGCAGTACTTC
TRBJ2-3 | NA | once | TRBV5-1 | CASSLARGSLDTQYF | TGCGCCAGCAGCTTGGCGCGGGGATCGTTAGATACGCAGTATTTT
TRBJ2-5 | NA | NA | TRBV28 | CASRLLAQETQYF | TGTGCCAGCAGACTACTAGCCCAAGAGACCCAGTACTTC
TRBJ2-6 | NA | NA | TRBV27 | CASSPQLYLSGANVLTF | TGTGCCAGCAGCCCACAATTGTACCTCTCTGGGGCCAACGTCCTGACTTTC
TRBJ1-1 | NA | few | TRBV19 | CASSPHGSPRGTTEAFF | TGTGCCAGTAGTCCTCACGGTTCCCCTCGGGGTACCACTGAAGCTTTCTTT
TRBJ2-5 | NA | NA | TRBV24-1 | CATSGLGAGSQETQYF | TGTGCCACCAGTGGGCTGGGGGCAGGGTCTCAAGAGACCCAGTACTTC